One and the same sample provided the 16 T cell receptor beta chains below, sequenced in a study of breast tumors, draining lymph nodes, adjacent tissues. MiXCR was run by TCRdb on the multiplex PCR reads, yielding one entry per CDR3 protein. The top ten hold 15% to 20% of the sample, which has 15,000 to 20,000 distinct CDR3 sequences, about two thirds seen once. Sequenced material: tumor-adjacent breast tissue. Receptors originate from a female donor with breast cancer. Some clones in this sample may be carry-over from other donors' samples.

This clonotype was picked up one time. A much bigger clone sits one base away, suggesting this may be a read error. The chain is built from TRBV7-9 and TRBJ2-5; 12 nucleotides line up with TRBD2. The CDR3 runs 15 residues. Germline CDR1 reads SEHNR; CDR2 reads FQNEAQ (reference sequence). CDR3 amino acids: CSSSSLAGGRETQYF. The CDR3 nucleotides are TGTTCCAGCAGCTCTCTAGCGGGAGGGCGTGAGACCCAGTACTTC.

The genes are TRBV6-6 and TRBJ1-5; weak D call: TRBD1 (6 bases). The germline V and J ends were trimmed by 7 bases and 7 bases, with 14 bases remaining between them. CDR3 size: 13 residues. CDR1 is MNHNY and CDR2 is SVGAGI in the germline V gene (reference sequence). Here the CDR3 reads CASTVGDKQPQHF. CDR3 DNA: TGTGCCAGCACCGTCGGGGACAAACAGCCCCAGCATTTT.

This clonotype is medium-sized within its sample. The gene calls are TRBV2 and TRBJ1-3; possible D gene TRBD1, 6 bases. V lost 5 bases and J lost 2, with 13 bases in between. Germline lookup yields CDR1 SNHLY and CDR2 FYNNEI. This CDR3 is built from 15 residues. CDR3 nucleotides: TGTGCCAGCAGTCAAACATGGGACACTGGAAACACCATATATTTT. Its translation is CASSQTWDTGNTIYF.

The CDR3 DNA follows: TGCAGTGCCAAACCATTGGGGGGAGGATACAATGAGCAGTTCTTC. Its protein product is CSAKPLGGGYNEQFF. This chain joins TRBV20-1 and TRBJ2-1, with D possibly matching TRBD2 (6 bases). Looked up from germline, CDR1 is DFQATT and CDR2 is SNEGSKA (reference sequence). CDR3 length: 15 residues. The germline V and J ends were trimmed by 6 bases and 4 bases, with 19 bases remaining between them.

This clonotype is medium-sized (0.01 to 0.1%). The chain couples TRBV12-3 or TRBV12-4 to TRBJ2-4, with 7 bases identical to TRBD1. This CDR3 region has 13 residues. The junction had 10 bases not matched to a gene; V was cut back by 10 bases and J by 7 bases. CDR3 residues: CATRGYGLNIQYF. The CDR3 nucleotides read TGTGCCACCAGGGGGTATGGGTTGAACATTCAGTACTTC.

This chain joins TRBV9 and TRBJ2-1, with TRBD2 identical over 10 bases. Trimming at V came to 3 bases and at J to 4 bases, leaving 1 base not matched to a gene. Germline lookup yields CDR1 SGDLS and CDR2 YYNGEE. The CDR3 totals 14 residues. The CDR3 region is CASSALAGYNEQFF. CDR3 bases: TGTGCCAGCAGCGCACTAGCGGGGTACAATGAGCAGTTCTTC.

The gene calls are TRBV7-2 and TRBJ2-7; D gene uncertain. Germline lookup yields CDR1 SGHTA and CDR2 FQGNSA. This CDR3 spans 14 amino acids. V lost 1 base, J lost 3 bases, and 10 bases lay in between. CDR3 nucleotide sequence: TGTGCCAGCAGCTTAGGGCAGGCCTTCTACGAGCAGTACTTC. Translating it yields CASSLGQAFYEQYF.

Regarding this clonotype: The junction shows a germline mismatch at one end, possibly a read error. The chain combines TRBV7-3 with TRBJ2-7; either TRBD1 or TRBD2 may supply D (5 bases each). Germline-derived CDR1 and CDR2 are SGHTA and FQGTGA. The CDR3 consists of 14 residues. The CDR3 sequence is CASSFGEGLYGQYF. The CDR3 DNA sequence: TGTGCCAGCAGCTTTGGCGAGGGGCTCTACGGGCAGTACTTC.

This clonotype is categorized as medium-sized. The chain recombines TRBV30 with TRBJ1-2; weak D call: TRBD1 (6 bases). The V end was cut by 3 bases, the J end by 5 bases, with 16 bases between. The CDR3 has 14 residues. The germline V gene encodes CDR1 GTSNPN and CDR2 SVGIG (reference sequence). CDR3 in amino acids: CAWRRGRGIYGYTF. As DNA, the CDR3 is TGTGCCTGGAGACGGGGGCGCGGGATTTATGGCTACACCTTC.

The chain couples TRBV15 to TRBJ1-6, with TRBD1 matching over 8 bases. The V gene end was trimmed by 0 bases and the J gene end by 2 bases; junction bases not matched to a gene: 3. Germline values: CDR1 LNHNV, CDR2 YYDKDF (reference sequence). The CDR3 spans 17 residues. The chain's CDR3 is CATSRDKTGAYNSPLHF. CDR3 coding DNA: TGTGCCACCAGCAGAGACAAGACAGGGGCCTATAATTCACCCCTCCACTTT.

This sequence joins TRBV9 and TRBJ2-3, with 11 positions matching TRBD1. The J segment lost 4 bases and the V segment lost 3 bases, leaving 7 bases of the junction unmatched. CDR3 length equals 16 residues. Germline CDR1 SGDLS, CDR2 YYNGEE. The chain's CDR3 is CASSEGGQGGPDTQYF. DNA for the CDR3: TGTGCCAGCAGCGAGGGGGGACAGGGGGGACCAGATACGCAGTATTTT.

The chain couples TRBV19 to TRBJ2-2; tentatively, D is TRBD2 (6 bases). The germline V gene encodes CDR1 LNHDA and CDR2 SQIVND (reference sequence). The CDR3 has 16 amino acids. V was pared by 1 base and J by 4 bases, with 13 bases between. CDR3 sequence: CASSIASGLSTGELFF. CDR3 sequence (DNA): TGTGCCAGTAGTATAGCGTCGGGACTTAGCACCGGGGAGCTGTTTTTT.

As concerns this clonotype: Since a much larger clone is just one base distant, this may be a read error. The CDR3 sequence: CASSRTTVIEAFF. The CDR3 DNA follows: TGTGCCAGTAGCCGGACCACGGTGATAGAAGCTTTCTTT. The genes are TRBV19 and TRBJ1-1; unclear D gene. The germline V gene has CDR1 LNHDA and CDR2 SQIVND (reference sequence). The CDR3 is made up of 13 amino acids. V was clipped by 6 bases and J by 8 bases, with 16 bases between them.

The CDR3 nucleotides are TGCAGTGCTCCCCAGGGCGGGAGCACAGATACGCAGTATTTT. This codes for CSAPQGGSTDTQYF. This chain connects TRBV20-1 to TRBJ2-3; D may match TRBD1 or TRBD2 (5 bases each). The CDR3 is 14 residues long. The germline V and J ends were trimmed by 5 bases and 0 bases, with 12 bases remaining between them. The germline V gene encodes CDR1 DFQATT and CDR2 SNEGSKA (reference sequence).

The rearrangement uses TRBV7-2 and TRBJ1-2; TRBD1 might be the D (6 bases). Germline V gives CDR1 SGHTA, CDR2 FQGNSA. V was clipped by 1 base and J by 11 bases, with 20 bases between them. The CDR3 length is 15 residues. CDR3 sequence reads: CASSLGGSGDVGYTF. CDR3 nucleotides: TGTGCCAGCAGCTTAGGGGGGTCAGGGGATGTTGGTTACACCTTC.

For this clonotype: A much larger clone differs from this one at a single base, so this may be a read error. Without the conserved terminal phenylalanine or tryptophan, this CDR3 likely stems from a read error. The chain uses TRBV7-9 and TRBJ1-1; no clear D gene. The CDR3 runs 13 residues. Germline CDR1 SEHNR, CDR2 FQNEAQ (reference sequence). With 6 bases removed from V and 5 bases from J, the gap between germline ends came to 13 bases. In DNA form, the CDR3 reads TGTGCCAGCAGGTTACACTCCGGGACTGAAGCTTTCCTT. Encoded protein: CASRLHSGTEAFL.